Listed below are T cell receptor beta chains from one sample, sequenced in a study of long-term antiretroviral therapy in people with HIV. Measured with immunoSEQ multiplex PCR; TCRdb has only the in-frame clones, and not every one. The sample consists of tens of thousands of clones, 80% to 95% of them appearing once. The sample here was unsorted PBMCs, taken 7.6 years after starting antiretroviral therapy. The receptors stem from a woman between 40 and 55 years old with HIV. Both conserved end residues are part of each CDR3. Each record gives: D gene, J gene, V gene, CDR3 length, CDR3 protein. A D gene is named only where the DNA matches it firmly.

d_call: NA; j_call: TRBJ1-2; v_call: TRBV9; cdr3_length: 15; cdr3_aa: CASSVGPSYNYGYTF
d_call: NA; j_call: TRBJ2-1; v_call: TRBV9; cdr3_length: 15; cdr3_aa: CASSVGVGGNNEQFF
d_call: NA; j_call: TRBJ1-2; v_call: TRBV6-6; cdr3_length: 15; cdr3_aa: CASSHPGTGDYGYTF
d_call: NA; j_call: TRBJ1-1; v_call: TRBV5-5; cdr3_length: 13; cdr3_aa: CASSLESGLGAFF
d_call: NA; j_call: TRBJ1-4; v_call: TRBV7-9; cdr3_length: 15; cdr3_aa: CASSLAQGLREKLFF
d_call: TRBD1; j_call: TRBJ2-7; v_call: TRBV5-5; cdr3_length: 14; cdr3_aa: CASSRTGNSYEQYF
d_call: NA; j_call: TRBJ1-1; v_call: TRBV7-2; cdr3_length: 16; cdr3_aa: CASSQGVFGSNTEAFF
d_call: TRBD1; j_call: TRBJ2-7; v_call: TRBV29-1; cdr3_length: 14; cdr3_aa: CSVGSGDRGHEQYF
d_call: NA; j_call: TRBJ2-3; v_call: TRBV7-9; cdr3_length: 13; cdr3_aa: CAPGVGRPDTQYF
d_call: NA; j_call: TRBJ2-7; v_call: TRBV10-3; cdr3_length: 11; cdr3_aa: CAVGKSYEQYF
d_call: TRBD2; j_call: TRBJ2-5; v_call: TRBV2; cdr3_length: 17; cdr3_aa: CASSEARTSGRQETQYF
d_call: TRBD2; j_call: TRBJ2-3; v_call: TRBV5-4; cdr3_length: 16; cdr3_aa: CASSSRAGVSTDTQYF
d_call: TRBD1; j_call: TRBJ2-2; v_call: TRBV10-3; cdr3_length: 14; cdr3_aa: CAISPGQGAGELFF
d_call: TRBD2; j_call: TRBJ2-7; v_call: TRBV4-1; cdr3_length: 16; cdr3_aa: CASSRGQSGGVYEQYF
d_call: NA; j_call: TRBJ1-1; v_call: TRBV7-9; cdr3_length: 12; cdr3_aa: CASSPQGSEAFF
d_call: NA; j_call: TRBJ2-7; v_call: TRBV28; cdr3_length: 13; cdr3_aa: CASSRGGLYEQYF
d_call: NA; j_call: TRBJ1-3; v_call: TRBV9; cdr3_length: 14; cdr3_aa: CASSTVPGGGTIYF
d_call: TRBD2; j_call: TRBJ2-5; v_call: TRBV7-9; cdr3_length: 15; cdr3_aa: CASRRTSGGQETQYF
d_call: TRBD2; j_call: TRBJ2-2; v_call: TRBV5-1; cdr3_length: 14; cdr3_aa: CASSVRGDTGELFF
d_call: NA; j_call: TRBJ1-1; v_call: TRBV14; cdr3_length: 13; cdr3_aa: CASSLQGPLEVFF
d_call: NA; j_call: TRBJ2-5; v_call: TRBV30; cdr3_length: 13; cdr3_aa: CAWSPGTRETQYF
d_call: TRBD1; j_call: TRBJ1-1; v_call: TRBV5-1; cdr3_length: 14; cdr3_aa: CASSWGAGGAEAFF
d_call: NA; j_call: TRBJ1-2; v_call: TRBV2; cdr3_length: 14; cdr3_aa: CASSFGGGSYGYTF
d_call: NA; j_call: TRBJ1-2; v_call: TRBV4-2; cdr3_length: 15; cdr3_aa: CASSPRDTSNYGYTF
d_call: NA; j_call: TRBJ2-1; v_call: TRBV25-1; cdr3_length: 12; cdr3_aa: CATRGGPHEQFF
d_call: NA; j_call: TRBJ1-1; v_call: TRBV30; cdr3_length: 15; cdr3_aa: CAWSVLGRSYTEAFF
d_call: TRBD2; j_call: TRBJ2-2; v_call: TRBV4-3; cdr3_length: 18; cdr3_aa: CASSQTLSGGAPTGELFF